This TCR beta chain was observed in a study of identical twins. Study-level points and caveats: In drawing conclusions, the study used cross-sectional statistical analysis and did not follow the same donors. Out-of-frame alpha sequences common to twins exhibited an excess of low generation probability. Among monozygotic twins, out-of-frame TCR alpha sharing exceeded what models predicted.

This clonotype has a count of ten or more. Its antigen is not identified. TCRdb processed the 5' RACE reads anew with MiXCR; each CDR3 protein has one entry. The table has around 570,000 distinct CDR3 sequences, roughly 9.9% seen once. The sample was also reused in another study, on yellow fever vaccine responses in identical twins. As that report states: Reportedly, the T cell response mounted by twins to vaccine seemed partly convergent, partly personalized.

The origin of this receptor is a woman aged 18-29 years in good health. Specimen: PBMCs.

The DNA for the CDR3 is TGTGCCAGCAGCCTTAGGGGGGCCAACGTCCTGACTTTC. It is translated as CASSLRGANVLTF. This rearrangement joins TRBV28 to TRBJ2-6; D call uncertain. The V end lost 6 bases, the J end lost 4 bases, and 7 bases lay between the germline ends. CDR3 length equals 13 residues. Germline assignment: CDR1 MDHEN and CDR2 SYDVKM.